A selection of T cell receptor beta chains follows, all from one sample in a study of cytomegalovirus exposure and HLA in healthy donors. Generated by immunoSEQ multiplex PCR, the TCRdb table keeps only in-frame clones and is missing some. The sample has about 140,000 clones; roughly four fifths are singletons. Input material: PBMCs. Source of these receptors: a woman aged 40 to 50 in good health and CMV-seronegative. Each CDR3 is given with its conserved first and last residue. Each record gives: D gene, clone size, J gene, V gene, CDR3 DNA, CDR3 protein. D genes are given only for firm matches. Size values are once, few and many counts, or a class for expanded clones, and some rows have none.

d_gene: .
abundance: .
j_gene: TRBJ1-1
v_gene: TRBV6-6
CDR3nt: TGTGCCAGCAGTTACTCAGGCAGGGCCATGAACACTGAAGCTTTCTTT
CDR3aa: CASSYSGRAMNTEAFF

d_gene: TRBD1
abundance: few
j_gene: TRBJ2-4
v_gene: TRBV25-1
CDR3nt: TGTGCCAGCAGTGAAATCGGGACAGGGGGAGCCAAAAACATTCAGTACTTC
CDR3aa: CASSEIGTGGAKNIQYF

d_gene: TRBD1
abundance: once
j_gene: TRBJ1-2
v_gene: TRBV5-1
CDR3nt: TGCGCCAGCAGCTTGCCAGGGGGTAACTATGGCTACACCTTC
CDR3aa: CASSLPGGNYGYTF

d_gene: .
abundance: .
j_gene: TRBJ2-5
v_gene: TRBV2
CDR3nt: TGTGCCAGCAGTTCCTATAGCGGCCAAGAGACCCAGTACTTC
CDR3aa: CASSSYSGQETQYF

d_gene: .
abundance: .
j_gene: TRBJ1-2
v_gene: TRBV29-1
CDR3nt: TGCAGCGTTGAAGACAGTAACTATGGCTACACCTTC
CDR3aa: CSVEDSNYGYTF

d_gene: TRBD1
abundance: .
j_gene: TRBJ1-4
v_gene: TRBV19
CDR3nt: TGTGCCAGCCGGGACAGGATTGCAACTAATGAAAAACTGTTTTTT
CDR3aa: CASRDRIATNEKLFF

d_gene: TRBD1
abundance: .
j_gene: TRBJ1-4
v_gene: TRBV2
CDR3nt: TGTGCCAGCAGTGATAGGGGGACAGGGGGCGGAAAACTGTTTTTT
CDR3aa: CASSDRGTGGGKLFF

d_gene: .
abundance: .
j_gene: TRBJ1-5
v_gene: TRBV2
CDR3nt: TGTGCCAGCAGTGAATTGGGCTATAGCAATCAGCCCCAGCATTTT
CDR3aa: CASSELGYSNQPQHF

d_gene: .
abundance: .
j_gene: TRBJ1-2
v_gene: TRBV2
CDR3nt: TGTGCCAGCAGTGATCCCTATTATGGCTACACCTTC
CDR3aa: CASSDPYYGYTF

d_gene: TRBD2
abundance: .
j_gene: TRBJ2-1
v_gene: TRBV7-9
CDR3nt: TGTGCCAGCAGCTTCGGTACGGGGGGTAACAATGAGCAGTTCTTC
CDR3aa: CASSFGTGGNNEQFF

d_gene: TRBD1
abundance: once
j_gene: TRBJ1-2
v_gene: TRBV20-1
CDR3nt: TGCAGTGCCACAAGACAGGGTCTGTTT
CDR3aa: CSATRQGLF

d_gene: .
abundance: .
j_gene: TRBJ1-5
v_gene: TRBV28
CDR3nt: TGTGCCAGCGCAAGACAGAAAATTTCGCAGCCCCAGCATTTT
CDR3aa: CASARQKISQPQHF

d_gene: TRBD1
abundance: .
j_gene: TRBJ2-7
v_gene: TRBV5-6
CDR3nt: TGTGCCAGCAGCCGTCCTCAGGGGGCTGTATACGAGCAGTACTTC
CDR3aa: CASSRPQGAVYEQYF

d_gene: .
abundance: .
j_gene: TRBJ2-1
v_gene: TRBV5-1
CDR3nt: TGCGCCAGCAGCTTGGGGTCGAGCGAGTTCTTC
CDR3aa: CASSLGSSEFF

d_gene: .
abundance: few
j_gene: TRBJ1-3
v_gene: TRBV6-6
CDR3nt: TGTGCCAGCAGTTACGAGGGGGACACCATATATTTT
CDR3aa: CASSYEGDTIYF

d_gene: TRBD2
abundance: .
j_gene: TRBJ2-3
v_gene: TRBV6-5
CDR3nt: TGTGCCAGCAGCCGACTAGCGCCCAACACAGATACGCAGTATTTT
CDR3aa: CASSRLAPNTDTQYF

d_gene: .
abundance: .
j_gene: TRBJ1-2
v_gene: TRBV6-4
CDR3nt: TGTGCCAGCAGGTTTCAGAGGAATGGCTACACCTTC
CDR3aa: CASRFQRNGYTF

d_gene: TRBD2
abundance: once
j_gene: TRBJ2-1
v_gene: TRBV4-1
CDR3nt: TGCGCCAGCAGCCAAGTCAGCGGGGGGAGGGACAATGAGCAGTTCTTC
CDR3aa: CASSQVSGGRDNEQFF

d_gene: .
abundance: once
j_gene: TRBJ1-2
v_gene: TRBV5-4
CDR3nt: TGTGCCAGCAGCTTGGGAGCTGTTAGCTATGGCTACACCTTC
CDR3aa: CASSLGAVSYGYTF

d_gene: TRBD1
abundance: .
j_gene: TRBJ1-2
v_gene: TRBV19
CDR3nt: TGTGCCAGTAGTATCGGGGGGTCAGGGGGCAATGGCTACACCTTC
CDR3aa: CASSIGGSGGNGYTF

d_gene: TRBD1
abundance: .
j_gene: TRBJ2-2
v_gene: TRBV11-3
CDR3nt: TGTGCCAGCAGTCTAGGCGGGGACAGGGATCCGGGGGAGCTGTTTTTT
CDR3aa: CASSLGGDRDPGELFF

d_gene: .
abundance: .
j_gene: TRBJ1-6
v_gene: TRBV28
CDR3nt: TGTGCCAGCAGCTCTAGGGGGGGGAATAATTCACCCCTCCACTTT
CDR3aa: CASSSRGGNNSPLHF

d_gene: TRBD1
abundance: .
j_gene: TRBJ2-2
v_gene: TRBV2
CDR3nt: TGTGCCAGCAGTGGCCCGGCTGGGACAGCTTCTAACGCGAACACCGGGGAGCTGTTTTTT
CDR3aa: CASSGPAGTASNANTGELFF

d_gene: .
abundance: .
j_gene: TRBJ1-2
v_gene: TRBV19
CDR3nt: TGTGCCAGTACGTCTCAGGGAATGTTTAAGGTCGGCTACACCTTC
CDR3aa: CASTSQGMFKVGYTF

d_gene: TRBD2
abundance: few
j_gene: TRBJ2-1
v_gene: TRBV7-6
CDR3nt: TGTGCCAGCAGCTTAGAGCCCGAAATGGCGGGGGGGCGCTACAATGAGCAGTTCTTC
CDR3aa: CASSLEPEMAGGRYNEQFF

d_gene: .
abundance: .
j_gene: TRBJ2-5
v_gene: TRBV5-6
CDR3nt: TGTGCCAGCAGCTTGGCAATTGACAGCCAAGAGACCCAGTACTTC
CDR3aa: CASSLAIDSQETQYF

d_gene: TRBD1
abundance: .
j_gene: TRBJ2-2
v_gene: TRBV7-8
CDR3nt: TGTGCCAGCCGCCGGGACAGGGCTCACACCGGGGAGCTGTTTTTT
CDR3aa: CASRRDRAHTGELFF

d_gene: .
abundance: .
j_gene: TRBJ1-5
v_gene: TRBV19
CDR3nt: TGTGCCAGTAGTCCAGGGCTACTCCTAAAGGGGGATCAGCCCCAGCATTTT
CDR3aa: CASSPGLLLKGDQPQHF

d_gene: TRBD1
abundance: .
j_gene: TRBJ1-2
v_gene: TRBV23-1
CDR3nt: TGCGCCAGCAGTCAATCGGAACTACAGGGGAACTATGGCTACACCTTC
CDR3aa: CASSQSELQGNYGYTF

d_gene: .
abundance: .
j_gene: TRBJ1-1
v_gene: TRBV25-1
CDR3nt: TGTGCCAGCAGTGATAGTGGTGGTCTTGTGAACACTGAAGCTTTCTTT
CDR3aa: CASSDSGGLVNTEAFF

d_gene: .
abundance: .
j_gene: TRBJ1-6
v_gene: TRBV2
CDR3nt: TGTGCCAGCAGACTGGGGCAAGGTTCACCCCTCCACTTT
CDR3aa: CASRLGQGSPLHF

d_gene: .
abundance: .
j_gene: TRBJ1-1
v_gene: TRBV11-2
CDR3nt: TGTGCCAGCAGCTTAGATTTGTGGGGGGTCCTTGTGAACACTGAAGCTTTCTTT
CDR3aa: CASSLDLWGVLVNTEAFF

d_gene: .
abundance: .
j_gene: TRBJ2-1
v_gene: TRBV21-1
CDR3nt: TGTGCCAGCAGCAAAGCCACTAGCGGGGGACGTAACAATGAGCAGTTCTTC
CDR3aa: CASSKATSGGRNNEQFF

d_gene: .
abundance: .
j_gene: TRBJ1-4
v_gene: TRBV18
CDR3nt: TGTGCCAGCTCGAGGACAGCCGCTAATGAAAAACTGTTTTTT
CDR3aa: CASSRTAANEKLFF

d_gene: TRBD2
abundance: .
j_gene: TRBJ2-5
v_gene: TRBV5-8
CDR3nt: TGTGCCAGCAGCTTCCGCGGGACTAGCGGACAAGAGACCCAGTACTTC
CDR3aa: CASSFRGTSGQETQYF

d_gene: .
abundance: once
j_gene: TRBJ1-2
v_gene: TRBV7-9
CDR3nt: TGTGCCAGCAGCTTAGCGCTTGCGGACTATGGCTACACCTTC
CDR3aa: CASSLALADYGYTF

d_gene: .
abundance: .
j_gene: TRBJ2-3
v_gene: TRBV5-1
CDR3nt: TGCGCCAGCAGCTCTGAATATAGGGTACGGGGGGCCCTAGTGGTATTT
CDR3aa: CASSSEYRVRGALVVF